The clone carrying this T cell receptor beta chain was seen just once. The protocol was immunoSEQ multiplex PCR, while the TCRdb copy is restricted to in-frame clones and leaves out a portion. This table holds approximately 89,000 clones, over 80% found once. The data originate from a study of T cell responses to AZD1222 COVID-19 vaccine. Trimming removed 3 bases at V and 2 bases at J, with 8 bases between. Germline V gene data show CDR1 as LNHDA and CDR2 as SQIVND (reference sequence). The length of the CDR3 is 13 residues. The chain combines TRBV19 with TRBJ2-7; D uncertain. This receptor was identified in an adult in good health. This material consisted of peripheral blood, taken on day 0 of MenACWY control vaccination. CDR3 nucleotides: TGTGCCAGTAGTATCACCGGGCCCTACGAGCAGTACTTC. Its protein is CASSITGPYEQYF.